The next 12 T cell receptor beta chains were all read from a single sample in a study of T cell responses to AZD1222 COVID-19 vaccine. The table came from immunoSEQ multiplex PCR; TCRdb's copy has only in-frame clones and leaves some out. Here the sample spans some 150,000 clones, more than 80% being singletons. The specimen was peripheral blood, collected on day 0 of AZD1222 vaccination. The receptors shown here come from an adult in good health.

The J gene is TRBJ2-1, the V gene TRBV28; D is uncertain. The CDR3 has 12 amino acids. Germline CDR1 and CDR2: MDHEN and SYDVKM. The V and J ends lost 5 bases and 9 bases respectively, with 11 bases between them. The CDR3 nucleotides are TGTGCCAGCAGTCCCGAGGAGCCTGAGCAGTTCTTC. This gives the protein CASSPEEPEQFF.

The V call is TRBV5-4, the J call TRBJ2-7; D remains unclear. Trimming pared 0 bases from V and 5 bases from J, leaving 9 bases between. CDR1 and CDR2 (germline): SGHNT, YYREEE (reference sequence). The CDR3 spans 13 residues. CDR3 protein: CASSLAATDEQYF. CDR3 sequence (DNA): TGTGCCAGCAGCTTGGCCGCAACCGACGAGCAGTACTTC.

The chain has TRBV18 and TRBJ1-1; D uncertain. CDR1 is KGHSH, CDR2 LQKENI, per germline. The CDR3 has 15 residues. Trimming pared 6 bases from V and 1 base from J, leaving 15 bases between. The CDR3 sequence: CASSQGVSGNTEAFF. CDR3 coding DNA: TGTGCCAGCTCCCAAGGTGTGAGTGGGAACACTGAAGCTTTCTTT.

This chain links TRBV6-5 with TRBJ1-4, with TRBD1 as a possible D gene (5 bases). The CDR3 is made up of 13 amino acids. Trimming cost V 6 bases and J 7 bases, with 12 bases left between them. Germline CDR1 MNHEY, CDR2 SVGAGI. The CDR3 loop reads CASSLIQGEKLFF. CDR3 coding DNA: TGTGCCAGCAGCTTAATTCAGGGTGAAAAACTGTTTTTT.

This chain joins TRBV2 and TRBJ2-5, with D unclear. This CDR3 has 13 residues. Trimming cost V 10 bases and J 5 bases, with 17 bases left between them. CDR1 and CDR2 from the germline V gene are SNHLY and FYNNEI. Written as DNA, the CDR3 is TGTGCCACCTTAGAAGGGTCGGTGGAGACCCAGTACTTC. Translated, it gives CATLEGSVETQYF.

This clone was detected only a few times. The chain recombines TRBV7-9 with TRBJ2-7; 8 bases match TRBD1. Germline CDR1 SEHNR, CDR2 FQNEAQ (reference sequence). This CDR3 spans 16 amino acids. V gave up 4 bases and J gave up 3 bases; unmatched junction bases: 11. The CDR3 is CASSSITGTGNYEQYF. The CDR3 coding sequence is TGTGCCAGCAGCTCTATAACCGGGACAGGCAACTACGAGCAGTACTTC.

This clone appeared once. The rearrangement joins TRBV5-6 to TRBJ2-1; 8 positions agree with TRBD2. CDR3 length: 15 amino acids. The germline CDR1 and CDR2 sequences are SGHDT and YYEEEE. Unmatched junction bases numbered 5, after V lost 4 bases and J lost 2 bases. The CDR3 sequence is CASSELAVAYNEQFF. The CDR3 DNA reads as TGTGCCAGCAGCGAACTAGCGGTAGCCTACAATGAGCAGTTCTTC.

This chain links TRBV19 with TRBJ2-7; D ambiguous. This CDR3 region has 13 residues. The V gene lost 7 bases and the J gene lost 3 bases, with 13 bases spanning the gap. The germline V gene encodes CDR1 LNHDA and CDR2 SQIVND (reference sequence). The CDR3 coding sequence is TGTGCCAGTACTGGCAGGACGAGCTACGAGCAGTACTTC. Translation gives CASTGRTSYEQYF.

The chain combines TRBV10-3 with TRBJ1-5, with a tentative D call TRBD1 (6 bases). The length of the CDR3 is 13 residues. Trimming removed 8 bases from V and 5 bases from J, with 13 bases in between. Per germline, CDR1 ENHRY and CDR2 SYGVKD. This CDR3 reads CAIGGRADQPQHF. The CDR3 DNA reads as TGTGCCATCGGGGGGCGCGCGGATCAGCCCCAGCATTTT.

The gene calls are TRBV4-3 and TRBJ1-2; D perhaps matches TRBD1 (6 bases). Germline CDR1 and CDR2: LGHNA and YSLEER. The CDR3 consists of 15 residues. Deletions cut 1 base from V and 4 bases from J, with 13 bases between. The CDR3: CASSQAGGAGYGYTF. In nucleotides, the CDR3 is TGCGCCAGCAGCCAAGCTGGGGGCGCCGGCTATGGCTACACCTTC.

V usage is TRBV7-3 and J usage is TRBJ2-2, with TRBD1 identical over 10 bases. After removal of 1 base from V and 6 bases from J, the junction contained 5 bases not matched to a gene. Germline V CDR1 and CDR2: SGHTA, FQGTGA. The CDR3 length is 16 residues. The CDR3 nucleotides are TGTGCCAGCAGCTTAAAAGGGACAGGGGTAGCCGGGGAGCTGTTTTTT. Protein sequence: CASSLKGTGVAGELFF.

CDR3 amino acids: CATSRDLASGSNEQFF. The CDR3, as DNA: TGTGCCACCAGCAGAGATCTGGCTAGCGGGAGTAATGAGCAGTTCTTC. The chain employs TRBV15 and TRBJ2-1; 10 nucleotides match TRBD2. CDR1 is LNHNV, CDR2 YYDKDF, per germline (reference sequence). This CDR3 is 16 amino acids long. V lost 0 bases and J lost 7; bases outside the gene matches: 6.